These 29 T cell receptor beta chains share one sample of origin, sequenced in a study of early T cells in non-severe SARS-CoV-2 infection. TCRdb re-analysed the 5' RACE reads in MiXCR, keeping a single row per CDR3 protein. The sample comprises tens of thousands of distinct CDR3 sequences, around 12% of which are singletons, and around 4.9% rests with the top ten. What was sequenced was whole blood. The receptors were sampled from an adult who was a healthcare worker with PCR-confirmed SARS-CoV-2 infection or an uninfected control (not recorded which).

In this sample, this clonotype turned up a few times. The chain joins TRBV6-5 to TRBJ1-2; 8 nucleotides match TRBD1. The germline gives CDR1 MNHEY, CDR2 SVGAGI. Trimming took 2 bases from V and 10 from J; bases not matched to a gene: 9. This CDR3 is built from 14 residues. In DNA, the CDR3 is TGTGCCAGCAGTTACGCAGACAGGGGACCCCCCTACACCTTC. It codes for CASSYADRGPPYTF.

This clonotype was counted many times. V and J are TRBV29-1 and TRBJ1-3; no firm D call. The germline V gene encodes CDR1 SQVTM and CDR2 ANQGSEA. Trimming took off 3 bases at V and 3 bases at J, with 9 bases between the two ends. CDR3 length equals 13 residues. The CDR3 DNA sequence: TGCAGCGTTGAGCACAGAAGTGGAAACACCATATATTTT. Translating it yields CSVEHRSGNTIYF. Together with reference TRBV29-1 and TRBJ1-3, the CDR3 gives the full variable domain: SAVISQKPSRDICQRGTSLTIQCQVDSQVTMMFWYRQQPGQSLTLIATANQGSEATYESGFVIDKFPISRPNLTFSTLTVSNMSPEDSSIYLCSVEHRSGNTIYFGEGSWLTVV.

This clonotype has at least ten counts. CDR3 protein: CASSFDSNQPQHF. The CDR3 DNA sequence: TGTGCCAGCAGTTTTGATAGCAATCAGCCCCAGCATTTT. V gene TRBV28 combines with J gene TRBJ1-5; D remains ambiguous. V lost 3 bases and J lost 0, with 3 bases in between. The germline V gene has CDR1 MDHEN and CDR2 SYDVKM. CDR3 length equals 13 residues. Combining the CDR3 with reference TRBV28 and TRBJ1-5 gives the whole variable domain DVKVTQSSRYLVKRTGEKVFLECVQDMDHENMFWYRQDPGLGLRLIYFSYDVKMKEKGDIPEGYSVSREKKERFSLILESASTNQTSMYLCASSFDSNQPQHFGDGTRLSIL.

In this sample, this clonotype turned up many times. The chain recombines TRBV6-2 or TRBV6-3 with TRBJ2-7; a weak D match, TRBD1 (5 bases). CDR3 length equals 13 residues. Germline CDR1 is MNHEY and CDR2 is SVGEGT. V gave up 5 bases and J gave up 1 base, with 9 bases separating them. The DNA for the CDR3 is TGTGCCAGCAGTCAGGGCCTTTCCTACGAGCAGTACTTC. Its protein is CASSQGLSYEQYF.

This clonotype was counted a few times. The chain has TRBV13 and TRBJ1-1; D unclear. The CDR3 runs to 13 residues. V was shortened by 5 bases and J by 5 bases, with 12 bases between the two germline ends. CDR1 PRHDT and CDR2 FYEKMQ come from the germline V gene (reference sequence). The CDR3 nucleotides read TGTGCCAGCAGCCACGATGGATTGACTGAAGCTTTCTTT. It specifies CASSHDGLTEAFF.

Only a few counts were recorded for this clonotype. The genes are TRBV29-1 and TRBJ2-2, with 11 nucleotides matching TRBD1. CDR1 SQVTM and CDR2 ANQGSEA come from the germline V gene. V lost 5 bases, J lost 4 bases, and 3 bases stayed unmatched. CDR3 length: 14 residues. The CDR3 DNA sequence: TGCAGCGTTCCCGGGACAGGGGGCACCGGGGAGCTGTTTTTT. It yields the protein CSVPGTGGTGELFF.

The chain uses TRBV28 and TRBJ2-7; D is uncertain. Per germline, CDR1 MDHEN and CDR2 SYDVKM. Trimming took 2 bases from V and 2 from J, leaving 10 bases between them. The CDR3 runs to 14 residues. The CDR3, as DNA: TGTGCCAGCAGTTTACGCACAACCACCTACGAGCAGTACTTC. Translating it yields CASSLRTTTYEQYF.

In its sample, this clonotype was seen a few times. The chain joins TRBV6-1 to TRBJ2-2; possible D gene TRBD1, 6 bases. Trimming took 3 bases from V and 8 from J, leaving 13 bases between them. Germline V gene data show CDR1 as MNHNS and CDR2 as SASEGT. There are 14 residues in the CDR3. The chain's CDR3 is CASSDVTGKGELFF. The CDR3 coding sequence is TGTGCCAGCAGTGACGTAACAGGGAAGGGGGAGCTGTTTTTT.

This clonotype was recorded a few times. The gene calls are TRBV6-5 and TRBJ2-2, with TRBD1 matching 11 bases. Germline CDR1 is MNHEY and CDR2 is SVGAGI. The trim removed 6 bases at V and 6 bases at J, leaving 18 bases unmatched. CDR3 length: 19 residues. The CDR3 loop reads CASSHGQGAPTEAAGELFF. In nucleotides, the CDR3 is TGTGCCAGCAGCCACGGACAGGGGGCTCCCACAGAGGCGGCCGGGGAGCTGTTTTTT.

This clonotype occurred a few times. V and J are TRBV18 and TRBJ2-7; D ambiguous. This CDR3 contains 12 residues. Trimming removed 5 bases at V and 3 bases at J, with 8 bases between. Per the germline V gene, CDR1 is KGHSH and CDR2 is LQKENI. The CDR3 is CASSSGYYEQYF. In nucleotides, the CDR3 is TGTGCCAGCTCATCAGGCTACTACGAGCAGTACTTC.

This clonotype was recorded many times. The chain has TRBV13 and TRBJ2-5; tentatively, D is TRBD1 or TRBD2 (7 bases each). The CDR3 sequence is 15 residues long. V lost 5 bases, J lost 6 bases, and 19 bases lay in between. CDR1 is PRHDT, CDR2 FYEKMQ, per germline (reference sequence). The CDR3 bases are TGTGCCAGCAGCCCAAGACAGGGACTAACAAAGACCCAGTACTTC. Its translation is CASSPRQGLTKTQYF. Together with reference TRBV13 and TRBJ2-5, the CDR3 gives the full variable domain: AAGVIQSPRHLIKEKRETATLKCYPIPRHDTVYWYQQGPGQDPQFLISFYEKMQSDKGSIPDRFSAQQFSDYHSELNMSSLELGDSALYFCASSPRQGLTKTQYFGPGTRLLVL.

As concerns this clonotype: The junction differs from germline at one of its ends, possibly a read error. The CDR3 region is CASRSQGGGPLF. The CDR3, as DNA: TGTGCCAGCAGGAGCCAGGGTGGGGGACCATTATTC. The J gene is TRBJ2-7, the V gene TRBV28; tentatively, D is TRBD1 or TRBD2 (5 bases each). The length of the CDR3 is 12 residues. The germline V gene has CDR1 MDHEN and CDR2 SYDVKM.

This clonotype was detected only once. The CDR3 DNA follows: TGCAGCGTTGGGGGCCGGGACTTCACAGATACGCAGTATTTT. Encoded protein: CSVGGRDFTDTQYF. This chain connects TRBV29-1 to TRBJ2-3; tentative D call: TRBD2 (6 bases). Germline V CDR1 and CDR2: SQVTM, ANQGSEA. The CDR3 has 14 residues. Trimming took off 4 bases at V and 2 bases at J, with 13 bases between the two ends.

The CDR3 nucleotides are TGTGCCAGCAGTCCCTCCCCGGACAGTTACAATCAGCCCCAGCATTTT. Its protein product is CASSPSPDSYNQPQHF. J is TRBJ1-5 and V is TRBV28, with D perhaps TRBD1 (6 bases). V was cut by 5 bases and J by 3 bases, with 17 bases left in between. In germline, CDR1 is MDHEN, CDR2 SYDVKM. This CDR3 is built from 16 residues.

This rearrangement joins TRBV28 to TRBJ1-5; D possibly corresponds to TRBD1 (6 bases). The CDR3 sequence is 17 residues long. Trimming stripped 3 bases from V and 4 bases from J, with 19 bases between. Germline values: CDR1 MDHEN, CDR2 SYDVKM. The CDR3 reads CASSFLGHLLTNQPQHF. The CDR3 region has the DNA TGTGCCAGCAGTTTCCTGGGACACTTACTCACTAATCAGCCCCAGCATTTT.

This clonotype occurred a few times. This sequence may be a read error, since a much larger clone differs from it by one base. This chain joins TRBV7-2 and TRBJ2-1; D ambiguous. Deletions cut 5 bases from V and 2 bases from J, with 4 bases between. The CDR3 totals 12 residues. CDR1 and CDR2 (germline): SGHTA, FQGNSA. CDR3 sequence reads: CASSLTYNEQFF. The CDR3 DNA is TGTGCCAGCAGCCTCACCTACAATGAGCAGTTCTTC.

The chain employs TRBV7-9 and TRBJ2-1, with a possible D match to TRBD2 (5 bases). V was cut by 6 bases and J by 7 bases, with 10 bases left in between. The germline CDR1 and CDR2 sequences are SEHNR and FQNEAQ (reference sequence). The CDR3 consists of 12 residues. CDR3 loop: CASRSWENEQFF. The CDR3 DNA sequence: TGTGCCAGCAGGAGCTGGGAGAATGAGCAGTTCTTC.

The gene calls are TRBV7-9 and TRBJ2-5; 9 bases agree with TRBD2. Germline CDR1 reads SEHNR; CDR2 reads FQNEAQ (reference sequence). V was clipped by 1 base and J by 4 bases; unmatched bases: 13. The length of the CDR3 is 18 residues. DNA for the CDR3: TGTGCCAGCAGCTTAGGAGCTAGCGGGAAGAACCATAGAGAGACCCAGTACTTC. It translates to CASSLGASGKNHRETQYF.

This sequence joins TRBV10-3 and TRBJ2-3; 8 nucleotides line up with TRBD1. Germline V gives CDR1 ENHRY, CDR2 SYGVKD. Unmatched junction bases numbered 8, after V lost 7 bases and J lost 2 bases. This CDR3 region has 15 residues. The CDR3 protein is CAIKIGQGNTDTQYF. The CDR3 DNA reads TGTGCCATCAAAATCGGACAGGGTAACACAGATACGCAGTATTTT.

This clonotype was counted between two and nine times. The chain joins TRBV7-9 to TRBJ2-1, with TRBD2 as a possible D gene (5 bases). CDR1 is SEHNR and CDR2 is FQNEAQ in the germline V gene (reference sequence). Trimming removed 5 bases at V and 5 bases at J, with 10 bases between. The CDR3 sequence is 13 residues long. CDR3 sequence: CASSRRRNNEQFF. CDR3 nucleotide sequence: TGTGCCAGCAGCCGCAGGAGGAACAATGAGCAGTTCTTC.

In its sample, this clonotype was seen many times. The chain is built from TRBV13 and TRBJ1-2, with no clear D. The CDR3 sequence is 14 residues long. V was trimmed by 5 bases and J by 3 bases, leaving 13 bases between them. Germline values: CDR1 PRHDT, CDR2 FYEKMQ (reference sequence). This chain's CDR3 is CASSPDPQYYGYTF. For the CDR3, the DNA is TGTGCCAGCAGCCCAGACCCGCAGTACTATGGCTACACCTTC.

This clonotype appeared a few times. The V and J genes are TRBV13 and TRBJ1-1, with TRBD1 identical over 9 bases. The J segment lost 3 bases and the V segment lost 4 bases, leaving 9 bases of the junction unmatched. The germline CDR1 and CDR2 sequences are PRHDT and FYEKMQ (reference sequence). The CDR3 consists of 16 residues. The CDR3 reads CASSSYRGLVYTEAFF. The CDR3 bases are TGTGCCAGCAGCTCCTACAGGGGGCTGGTGTACACTGAAGCTTTCTTT.

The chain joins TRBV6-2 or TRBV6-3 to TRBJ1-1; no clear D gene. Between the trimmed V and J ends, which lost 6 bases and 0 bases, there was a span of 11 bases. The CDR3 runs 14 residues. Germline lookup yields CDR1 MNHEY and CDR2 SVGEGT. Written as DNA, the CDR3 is TGTGCCAGCAGAATCAACTTCATGAACACTGAAGCTTTCTTT. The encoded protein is CASRINFMNTEAFF.

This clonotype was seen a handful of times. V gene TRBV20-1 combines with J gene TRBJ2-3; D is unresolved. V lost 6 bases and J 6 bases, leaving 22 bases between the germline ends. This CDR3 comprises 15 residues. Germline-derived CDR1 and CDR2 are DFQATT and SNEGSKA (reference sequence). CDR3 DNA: TGCAGTGCACCCCTCGGCGGCACGGTGACGGATACGCAGTATTTT. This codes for CSAPLGGTVTDTQYF.

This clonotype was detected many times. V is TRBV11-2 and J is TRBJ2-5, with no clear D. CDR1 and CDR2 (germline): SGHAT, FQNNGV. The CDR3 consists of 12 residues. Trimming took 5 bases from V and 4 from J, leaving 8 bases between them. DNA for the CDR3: TGTGCCAGCAGCCAGACCCGAGAGACCCAGTACTTC. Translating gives CASSQTRETQYF.

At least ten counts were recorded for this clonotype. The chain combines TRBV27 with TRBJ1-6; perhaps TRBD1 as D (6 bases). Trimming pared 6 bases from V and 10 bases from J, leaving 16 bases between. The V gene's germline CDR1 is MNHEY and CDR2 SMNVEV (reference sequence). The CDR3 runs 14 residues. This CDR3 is CASRFRGQGSPLHF. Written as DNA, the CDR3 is TGTGCCAGCAGATTCAGGGGTCAAGGATCACCCCTCCACTTT.

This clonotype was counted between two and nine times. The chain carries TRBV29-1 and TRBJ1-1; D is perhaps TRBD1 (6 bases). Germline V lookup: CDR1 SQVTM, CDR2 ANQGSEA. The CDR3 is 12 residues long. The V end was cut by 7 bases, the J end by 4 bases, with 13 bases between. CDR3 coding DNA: TGCAGCGCTCCGGGACAAGTCACTGAAGCTTTCTTT. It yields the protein CSAPGQVTEAFF.

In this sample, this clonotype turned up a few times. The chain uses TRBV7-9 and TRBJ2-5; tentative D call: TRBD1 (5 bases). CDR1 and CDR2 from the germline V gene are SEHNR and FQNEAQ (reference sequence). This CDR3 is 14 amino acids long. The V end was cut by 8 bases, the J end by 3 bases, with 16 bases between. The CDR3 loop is CASQSQGKEETQYF. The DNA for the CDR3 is TGTGCCAGCCAGTCGCAGGGAAAGGAAGAGACCCAGTACTTC.

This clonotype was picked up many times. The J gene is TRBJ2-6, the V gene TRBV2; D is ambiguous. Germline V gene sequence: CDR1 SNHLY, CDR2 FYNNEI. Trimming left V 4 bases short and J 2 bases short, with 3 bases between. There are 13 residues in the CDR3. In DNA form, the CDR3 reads TGTGCCAGCAGTGGCACTGGGGCCAACGTCCTGACTTTC. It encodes CASSGTGANVLTF.